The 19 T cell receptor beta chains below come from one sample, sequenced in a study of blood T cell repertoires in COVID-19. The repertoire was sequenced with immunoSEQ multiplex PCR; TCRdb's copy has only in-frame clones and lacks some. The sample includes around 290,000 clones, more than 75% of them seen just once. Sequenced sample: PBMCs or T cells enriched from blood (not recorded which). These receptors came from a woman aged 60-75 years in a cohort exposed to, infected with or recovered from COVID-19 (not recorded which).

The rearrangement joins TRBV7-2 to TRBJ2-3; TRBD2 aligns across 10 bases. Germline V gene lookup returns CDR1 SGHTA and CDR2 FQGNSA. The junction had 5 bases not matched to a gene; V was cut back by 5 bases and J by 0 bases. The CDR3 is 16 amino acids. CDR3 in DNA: TGTGCCAGCAGCCTTCGACTAGCGGGCAGCACAGATACGCAGTATTTT. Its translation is CASSLRLAGSTDTQYF.

In DNA form, the CDR3 reads TGTGCCAGCTCACCGCCCTGGACAGGGCCTTACAATGAGCAGTTCTTC. Its translation is CASSPPWTGPYNEQFF. This chain uses TRBV18 with TRBJ2-1; 8 nucleotides align to TRBD1. From germline, CDR1 is KGHSH and CDR2 LQKENI. The CDR3 is 16 residues long. With 3 bases clipped from V and 4 bases from J, the junction kept 8 bases outside the gene matches.

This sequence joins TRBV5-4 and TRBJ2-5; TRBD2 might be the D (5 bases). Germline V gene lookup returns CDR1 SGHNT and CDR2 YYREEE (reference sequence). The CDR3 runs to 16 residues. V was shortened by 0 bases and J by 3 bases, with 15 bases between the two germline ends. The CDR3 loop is CASSLASSRAKETQYF. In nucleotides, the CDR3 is TGTGCCAGCAGCTTGGCATCTAGCCGAGCAAAAGAGACCCAGTACTTC. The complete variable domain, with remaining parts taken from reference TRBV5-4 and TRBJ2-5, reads ETGVTQSPTHLIKTRGQQVTLRCSSQSGHNTVSWYQQALGQGPQFIFQYYREEENGRGNFPPRFSGLQFPNYSSELNVNALELDDSALYLCASSLASSRAKETQYFGPGTRLLVL.

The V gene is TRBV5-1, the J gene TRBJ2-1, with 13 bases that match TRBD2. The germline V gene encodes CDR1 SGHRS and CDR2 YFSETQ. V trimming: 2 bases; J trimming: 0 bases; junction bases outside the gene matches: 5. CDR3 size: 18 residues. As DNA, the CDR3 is TGCGCCAGCAGCTTTGGACTAGCGGGGGTAAGCTCCTACAATGAGCAGTTCTTC. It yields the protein CASSFGLAGVSSYNEQFF.

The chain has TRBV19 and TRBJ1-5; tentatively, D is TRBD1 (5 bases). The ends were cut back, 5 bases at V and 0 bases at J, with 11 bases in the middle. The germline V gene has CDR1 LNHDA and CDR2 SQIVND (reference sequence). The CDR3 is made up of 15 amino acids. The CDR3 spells CASSWGVSSNQPQHF. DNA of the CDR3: TGTGCCAGTAGTTGGGGCGTCTCTAGCAATCAGCCCCAGCATTTT.

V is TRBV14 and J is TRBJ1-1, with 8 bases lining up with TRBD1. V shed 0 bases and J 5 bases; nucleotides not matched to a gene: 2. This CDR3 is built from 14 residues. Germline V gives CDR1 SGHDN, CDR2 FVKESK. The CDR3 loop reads CASSQDRGRTEAFF. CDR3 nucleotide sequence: TGTGCCAGCAGCCAAGACAGGGGGCGAACTGAAGCTTTCTTT.

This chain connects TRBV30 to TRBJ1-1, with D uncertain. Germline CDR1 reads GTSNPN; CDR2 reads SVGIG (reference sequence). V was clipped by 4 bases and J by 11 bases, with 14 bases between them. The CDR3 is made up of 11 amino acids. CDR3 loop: CAWNEVNGAFF. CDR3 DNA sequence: TGTGCCTGGAATGAGGTCAATGGGGCTTTCTTT.

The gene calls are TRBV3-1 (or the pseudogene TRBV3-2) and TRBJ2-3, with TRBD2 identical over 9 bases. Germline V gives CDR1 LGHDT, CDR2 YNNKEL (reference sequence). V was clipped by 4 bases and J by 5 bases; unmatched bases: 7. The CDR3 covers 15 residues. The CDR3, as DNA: TGTGCCAGCAGCCCCGGACTAGCGCCAGTAGATACGCAGTATTTT. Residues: CASSPGLAPVDTQYF.

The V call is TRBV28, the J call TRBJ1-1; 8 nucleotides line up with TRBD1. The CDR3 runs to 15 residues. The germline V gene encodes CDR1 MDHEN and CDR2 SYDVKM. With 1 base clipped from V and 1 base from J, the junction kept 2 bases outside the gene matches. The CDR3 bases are TGTGCCAGCAGTTTATTTGGGACAGGGAACACTGAAGCTTTCTTT. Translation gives CASSLFGTGNTEAFF. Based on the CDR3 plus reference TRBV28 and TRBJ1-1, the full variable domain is DVKVTQSSRYLVKRTGEKVFLECVQDMDHENMFWYRQDPGLGLRLIYFSYDVKMKEKGDIPEGYSVSREKKERFSLILESASTNQTSMYLCASSLFGTGNTEAFFGQGTRLTVV.

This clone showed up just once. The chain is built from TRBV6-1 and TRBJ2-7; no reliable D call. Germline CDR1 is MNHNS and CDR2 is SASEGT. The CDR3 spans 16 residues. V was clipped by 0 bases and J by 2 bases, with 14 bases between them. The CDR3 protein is CASSEAARGLAYEQYF. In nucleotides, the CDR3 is TGTGCCAGCAGTGAAGCGGCGAGAGGTTTAGCCTACGAGCAGTACTTC.

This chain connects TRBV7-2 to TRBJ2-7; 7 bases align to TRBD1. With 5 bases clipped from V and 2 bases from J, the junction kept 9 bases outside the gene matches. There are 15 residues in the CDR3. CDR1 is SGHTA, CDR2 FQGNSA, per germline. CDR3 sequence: CASSTMTGTAYEQYF. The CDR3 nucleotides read TGTGCCAGCAGCACAATGACAGGGACCGCCTACGAGCAGTACTTC.

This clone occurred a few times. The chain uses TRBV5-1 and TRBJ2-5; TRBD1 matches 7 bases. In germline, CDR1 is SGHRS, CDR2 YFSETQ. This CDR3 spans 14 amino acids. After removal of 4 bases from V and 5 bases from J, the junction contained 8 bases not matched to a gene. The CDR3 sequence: CASSLDRARETQYF. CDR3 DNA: TGCGCCAGCAGCCTCGACAGGGCGCGGGAGACCCAGTACTTC.

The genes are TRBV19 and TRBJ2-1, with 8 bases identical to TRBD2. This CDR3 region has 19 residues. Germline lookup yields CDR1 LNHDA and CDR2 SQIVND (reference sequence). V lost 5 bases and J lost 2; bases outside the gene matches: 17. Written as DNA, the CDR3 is TGTGCCAGTAGTGGGACTAGTCGCTCGCGCCCCCTCCCCTACAATGAGCAGTTCTTC. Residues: CASSGTSRSRPLPYNEQFF.

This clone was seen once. Here the CDR3 DNA reads TGTGCCAGCAGGACGTGGGGGGATGAAAAACTGTTTTTT. Translating gives CASRTWGDEKLFF. This chain links TRBV28 with TRBJ1-4, with D possibly being TRBD1 (5 bases). The ends were cut back, 6 bases at V and 6 bases at J, with 11 bases in the middle. In germline, CDR1 is MDHEN, CDR2 SYDVKM. This CDR3 is 13 amino acids long.

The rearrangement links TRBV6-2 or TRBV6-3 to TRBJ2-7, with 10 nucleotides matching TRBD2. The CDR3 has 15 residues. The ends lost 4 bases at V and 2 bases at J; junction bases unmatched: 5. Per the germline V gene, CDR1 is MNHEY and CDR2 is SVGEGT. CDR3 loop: CASSLWTSGTYEQYF. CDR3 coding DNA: TGTGCCAGCAGTTTGTGGACTAGCGGTACCTACGAGCAGTACTTC.

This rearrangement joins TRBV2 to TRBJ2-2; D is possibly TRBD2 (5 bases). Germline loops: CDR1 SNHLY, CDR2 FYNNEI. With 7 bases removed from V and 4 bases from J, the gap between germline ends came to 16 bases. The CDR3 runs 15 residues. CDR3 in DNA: TGTGCCAGCACAGGAAGGACGGCGGGCACCGGGGAGCTGTTTTTT. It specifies CASTGRTAGTGELFF.

The CDR3 DNA is TGTGCCAGCAGCCGTCAGGGGGCCCCAGATACGCAGTATTTT. Translation gives CASSRQGAPDTQYF. The V gene is TRBV3-1 (or the pseudogene TRBV3-2), the J gene TRBJ2-3; the match to TRBD1 covers 8 bases. The junction had 4 bases not matched to a gene; V was cut back by 4 bases and J by 4 bases. The CDR3 contains 14 residues. Germline lookup yields CDR1 LGHDT and CDR2 YNNKEL (reference sequence).

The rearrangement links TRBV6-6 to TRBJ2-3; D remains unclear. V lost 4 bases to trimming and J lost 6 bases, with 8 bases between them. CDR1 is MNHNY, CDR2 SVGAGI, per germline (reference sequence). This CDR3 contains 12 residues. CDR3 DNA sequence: TGTGCCAGCAGTTCCGAGGAGGATACGCAGTATTTT. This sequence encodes CASSSEEDTQYF.

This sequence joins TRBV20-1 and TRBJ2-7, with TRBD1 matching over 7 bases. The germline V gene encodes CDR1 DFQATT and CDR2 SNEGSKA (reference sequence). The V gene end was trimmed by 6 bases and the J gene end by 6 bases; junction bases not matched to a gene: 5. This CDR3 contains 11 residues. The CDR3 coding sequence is TGCAGTGCAAAACAGGGGTTCGAGCAGTACTTC. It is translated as CSAKQGFEQYF.